The sequence of this T cell receptor beta chain was determined in a study of blood T cell repertoires in COVID-19. CDR1 MNHEY and CDR2 SVGAGI come from the germline V gene. V was shortened by 7 bases and J by 2 bases, with 8 bases between the two germline ends. The CDR3 sequence is 13 residues long. Clones were sequenced by immunoSEQ multiplex PCR, and TCRdb holds only the in-frame ones, with some missing. Counted here are 200,000 to 250,000 clones, less than 85% occurring once; the ten biggest clones make up 7.5% to 9%. The sample consisted of peripheral blood. J is TRBJ2-2 and V is TRBV6-5; D gene ambiguous. The sequence was obtained from a woman older than 75 with COVID-19, enrolled during active disease. The CDR3: CASTLLNTGELFF. The CDR3 DNA is TGTGCCAGCACCCTGCTAAACACCGGGGAGCTGTTTTTT.